These 16 T cell receptor beta chains came from one sample sequenced in a study of OX40 agonist ivuxolimab in advanced cancers. Sequencing used immunoSEQ multiplex PCR; TCRdb keeps in-frame clones, though not all of them. In the table there are about 82,000 clones, 75% to 95% of which are singletons. Sample: CD4+ or CD8+ T cells sorted from blood, taken in a trial of the OX40 agonist ivuxolimab. These receptors were obtained from an adult with an advanced solid tumor such as melanoma, head and neck, liver or kidney cancer.

The chain uses TRBV2 and TRBJ1-1; D gene ambiguous. Germline assignment: CDR1 SNHLY and CDR2 FYNNEI. Trimming left V 5 bases short and J 0 bases short, with 7 bases between. This CDR3 has 13 amino acids. This CDR3 is CASSSNMNTEAFF. The CDR3 bases are TGTGCCAGCAGTTCTAACATGAACACTGAAGCTTTCTTT.

J is TRBJ2-7 and V is TRBV10-1; 7 bases fit TRBD1. The V segment lost 3 bases and the J segment 2 bases; nucleotides outside the gene matches: 7. The CDR3 consists of 15 residues. Germline CDR1 is WNHNN and CDR2 is SYGVQD (reference sequence). CDR3 nucleotide sequence: TGCGCCAGCAGTGAAGGCCCAGGGGGTACCTACGAGCAGTACTTC. This gives the protein CASSEGPGGTYEQYF.

The CDR3 DNA is TGTGCCAGCAGCTTAGTCTCAGGGCAGGGGTTTGAAGCTTTCTTT. Encoded protein: CASSLVSGQGFEAFF. This chain connects TRBV11-2 to TRBJ1-1; D is possibly TRBD1 (6 bases). The CDR3 spans 15 residues. The germline CDR1 and CDR2 sequences are SGHAT and FQNNGV. V was pared by 1 base and J by 7 bases, with 16 bases between.

The chain joins TRBV11-3 to TRBJ2-3, with 7 bases identical to TRBD2. Losses at the gene ends were 9 bases for V and 2 bases for J; bases not matched to a gene: 11. Germline CDR1 and CDR2: SGHNT and YENEEA. The CDR3 totals 15 residues. As DNA, the CDR3 is TGTGCCAGTGGGGCGGGGGTAAGCCACACAGATACGCAGTATTTT. Translated: CASGAGVSHTDTQYF.

J is TRBJ2-3 and V is TRBV5-1, with TRBD2 identical over 12 bases. The CDR3 consists of 17 residues. Germline V CDR1 and CDR2: SGHRS, YFSETQ. With 4 bases clipped from V and 2 bases from J, the junction kept 8 bases outside the gene matches. CDR3 sequence (DNA): TGCGCCAGCAGCGTCGGACTAGCGGGACAATCCACAGATACGCAGTATTTT. Amino acids: CASSVGLAGQSTDTQYF.

The genes are TRBV28 and TRBJ2-7; 8 bases map to TRBD2. CDR3 length: 20 amino acids. Germline CDR1 MDHEN, CDR2 SYDVKM. V shed 6 bases, J shed 2 bases, and the junction held 24 bases outside the gene matches. The CDR3 nucleotides are TGTGCCAGCAGCCCAGTAGGTACGGTCAAACTGGCGGGAGGACCCTACGAGCAGTACTTC. Amino acids: CASSPVGTVKLAGGPYEQYF.

This rearrangement joins TRBV5-1 to TRBJ2-6; D may be TRBD2 (5 bases). Trimming removed 2 bases from V and 2 bases from J, with 11 bases in between. This CDR3 region has 16 residues. CDR1 is SGHRS and CDR2 is YFSETQ in the germline V gene. This chain's CDR3 is CASSFTDGTGANVLTF. DNA of the CDR3: TGCGCCAGCAGCTTCACAGACGGGACTGGGGCCAACGTCCTGACTTTC.

This chain connects TRBV5-8 to TRBJ1-5; possibly TRBD1 for D (5 bases). The V and J ends lost 1 base and 3 bases respectively, with 8 bases between them. Germline V gene sequence: CDR1 SGHTS, CDR2 YDEGEE. This CDR3 spans 14 amino acids. The CDR3 loop reads CASSLQGFNQPQHF. The CDR3 DNA sequence: TGTGCCAGCAGCTTGCAGGGCTTCAATCAGCCCCAGCATTTT.

This sequence joins TRBV2 and TRBJ1-1; maybe TRBD1 (6 bases). The V end was cut by 3 bases, the J end by 4 bases, with 12 bases between. Germline loops: CDR1 SNHLY, CDR2 FYNNEI. This CDR3 spans 14 amino acids. The CDR3 sequence: CASSDVLGATEAFF. CDR3 in DNA: TGTGCCAGCAGTGATGTTTTGGGGGCCACTGAAGCTTTCTTT.

The chain recombines TRBV5-1 with TRBJ2-3; TRBD1 aligns across 7 bases. V lost 0 bases to trimming and J lost 0 bases; unmatched junction nucleotides: 10. CDR1 SGHRS and CDR2 YFSETQ come from the germline V gene. This CDR3 is 18 amino acids long. This chain's CDR3 is CASSLGGQQGRSTDTQYF. The DNA for the CDR3 is TGCGCCAGCAGCTTGGGGGGACAACAGGGGAGAAGCACAGATACGCAGTATTTT.

The chain carries TRBV19 and TRBJ2-5; no clear D gene. Germline V gene data show CDR1 as LNHDA and CDR2 as SQIVND (reference sequence). V shed 8 bases and J shed 4 bases, with 5 bases lying between them. This CDR3 contains 10 residues. In DNA form, the CDR3 reads TGTGCCAGTGGCCGAGAGACCCAGTACTTC. Its translation is CASGRETQYF. The full variable domain, rest sourced from reference TRBV19 and TRBJ2-5, is DGGITQSPKYLFRKEGQNVTLSCEQNLNHDAMYWYRQDPGQGLRLIYYSQIVNDFQKGDIAEGYSVSREKKESFPLTVTSAQKNPTAFYLCASGRETQYFGPGTRLLVL.

The rearrangement uses TRBV28 and TRBJ2-7, with D possibly TRBD1 on 6 matching bases. Germline values: CDR1 MDHEN, CDR2 SYDVKM. The CDR3 is 13 amino acids. Trimming removed 1 base at V and 8 bases at J, with 12 bases between. The CDR3 here is CASSLSGAYQQYF. In nucleotides, the CDR3 is TGTGCCAGCAGTTTATCAGGGGCGTATCAGCAGTACTTC.

The chain couples TRBV5-1 to TRBJ2-7, with D possibly being TRBD1 (6 bases). Germline-derived CDR1 and CDR2 are SGHRS and YFSETQ. V lost 4 bases, J lost 2 bases, and 31 bases lay in between. This CDR3 is 20 amino acids long. The CDR3 spells CASSTRPTGLGSSATYEQYF. CDR3 coding DNA: TGCGCCAGCAGCACCCGACCCACAGGGTTAGGTTCCTCAGCCACCTACGAGCAGTACTTC. The entire variable domain, with the rest obtained from reference TRBV5-1 and TRBJ2-7, is as follows: KAGVTQTPRYLIKTRGQQVTLSCSPISGHRSVSWYQQTPGQGLQFLFEYFSETQRNKGNFPGRFSGRQFSNSRSEMNVSTLELGDSALYLCASSTRPTGLGSSATYEQYFGPGTRLTVT.

This chain uses TRBV28 with TRBJ1-2; D gene uncertain. The CDR3 has 14 amino acids. The V end was cut by 3 bases, the J end by 8 bases, with 16 bases between. Germline CDR1 MDHEN, CDR2 SYDVKM. In DNA form, the CDR3 reads TGTGCCAGCAGTTTGGTTGGCCGCCGACAAGGCTACACCTTC. Translation gives CASSLVGRRQGYTF.

The V call is TRBV7-2, the J call TRBJ1-1, with D unclear. The CDR3 consists of 13 residues. The germline V and J ends were trimmed by 0 bases and 3 bases, with 5 bases remaining between them. Germline V gene lookup returns CDR1 SGHTA and CDR2 FQGNSA. In DNA, the CDR3 is TGTGCCAGCAGCTTAGCGCAGTACACTGAAGCTTTCTTT. Encoded protein: CASSLAQYTEAFF. Full variable domain (rest looked up from reference TRBV7-2 and TRBJ1-1): GAGVSQSPSNKVTEKGKDVELRCDPISGHTALYWYRQSLGQGLEFLIYFQGNSAPDKSGLPSDRFSAERTGGSVSTLTIQRTQQEDSAVYLCASSLAQYTEAFFGQGTRLTVV.

V is TRBV15 and J is TRBJ2-2; D might be TRBD1 (6 bases). This CDR3 is built from 16 residues. Germline CDR1 reads LNHNV; CDR2 reads YYDKDF (reference sequence). V was trimmed by 0 bases and J by 5 bases, leaving 13 bases between them. The CDR3 sequence is CATSRDFQGKTGELFF. The CDR3 coding sequence is TGTGCCACCAGCAGAGATTTTCAGGGGAAGACCGGGGAGCTGTTTTTT.